This is a list of T cell receptor beta chains from one sample in a study of blood T cell repertoires in COVID-19. Assay used: immunoSEQ multiplex PCR; TCRdb lists only in-frame clones, some missing. The sample comprises 200,000 to 250,000 clones, about four fifths of which are singletons, and around 7.5% rests with the top ten. Sequencing used peripheral blood. Receptor source: a woman of 80 years or more with COVID-19, enrolled during active disease. CDR3s include the opening cysteine and the closing phenylalanine or tryptophan. The D gene is left open where the match is weak. Rows give clone size only sometimes, using once, few, many, or a class for an expanded clone.

clone_size d_call j_call v_call cdr3_aa cdr3_nt
NA TRBD1 TRBJ1-2 TRBV30 CAWSEGLITGDGYTF TGTGCCTGGAGTGAGGGGCTAATCACAGGGGATGGCTACACCTTC
NA TRBD1 TRBJ1-2 TRBV9 CASSVAGTGPFGYTF TGTGCCAGCAGCGTAGCTGGGACAGGGCCCTTTGGCTACACCTTC
NA TRBD1 TRBJ2-3 TRBV24-1 CASSGTGGLNTQYF TGTGCCAGTTCCGGGACAGGGGGTCTAAATACGCAGTATTTT
NA NA TRBJ1-1 TRBV11-2 CASSLVLWPMNTEAFF TGTGCCAGCAGCTTAGTTCTTTGGCCGATGAACACTGAAGCTTTCTTT
NA TRBD2 TRBJ2-1 TRBV29-1 CSVRLAGDNEQFF TGCAGCGTGAGACTAGCGGGGGACAATGAGCAGTTCTTC
NA TRBD1 TRBJ1-2 TRBV4-2 CASRPDWTGGGYTF TGTGCCAGCCGCCCGGACTGGACAGGGGGCGGCTACACCTTC
NA TRBD1 TRBJ2-1 TRBV5-5 CASSSGQGAGQFF TGTGCCAGCAGCTCGGGACAGGGGGCCGGGCAGTTCTTC
NA TRBD2 TRBJ2-7 TRBV27 CASSSLTSGRAYEQYF TGTGCCAGCAGCTCTCTGACTAGCGGGAGAGCCTACGAGCAGTACTTC
NA TRBD1 TRBJ1-2 TRBV29-1 CSVTLTGDYGYTF TGCAGCGTTACTTTGACAGGGGACTATGGCTACACCTTC
NA TRBD2 TRBJ2-1 TRBV24-1 CATSDWTSGRGYNEQFF TGTGCCACCAGTGACTGGACTAGCGGGAGGGGTTACAATGAGCAGTTCTTC
NA NA TRBJ2-1 TRBV4-1 CASSQGAAVSSYNEQFF TGCGCCAGCAGCCAAGGGGCTGCCGTTAGCTCCTACAATGAGCAGTTCTTC
NA TRBD1 TRBJ2-1 TRBV24-1 CATSDLRGQGRDEQFF TGTGCCACCAGTGATTTGAGAGGACAGGGGAGGGATGAGCAGTTCTTC
NA NA TRBJ2-5 TRBV9 CASSVAGRVSETQYF TGTGCCAGCAGCGTAGCGGGCAGGGTCTCAGAGACCCAGTACTTC
NA NA TRBJ1-1 TRBV4-2 CASSQDGYQGNTEAFF TGTGCCAGCAGCCAAGATGGGTACCAGGGCAACACTGAAGCTTTCTTT
NA TRBD2 TRBJ2-1 TRBV27 CASSLKSSGFHEQFF TGTGCCAGCAGTTTAAAGTCTAGCGGGTTTCATGAGCAGTTCTTC
few TRBD1 TRBJ2-7 TRBV3-1/TRBV3-2 CASSPRDRGVYEQYF TGTGCCAGCAGCCCCCGGGACAGGGGGGTTTACGAGCAGTACTTC
NA NA TRBJ2-2 TRBV3-1/TRBV3-2 CASSQAAGELFF TGTGCCAGCAGCCAAGCGGCCGGGGAGCTGTTTTTT
NA TRBD2 TRBJ2-7 TRBV2 CASRGVAGAYEQYF TGTGCCAGCAGGGGAGTAGCGGGGGCCTACGAGCAGTACTTC
NA TRBD2 TRBJ2-2 TRBV6-5 CASSYTGGPNTGELFF TGTGCCAGCAGTTACACGGGGGGGCCGAACACCGGGGAGCTGTTTTTT
NA TRBD2 TRBJ2-5 TRBV9 CASSSTSGPSQTQYF TGTGCCAGCAGTTCGACTAGCGGGCCTTCCCAGACCCAGTACTTC
NA TRBD1 TRBJ1-1 TRBV19 CASKSETGGTEAFF TGTGCCAGTAAGAGTGAGACAGGGGGGACTGAAGCTTTCTTT
NA NA TRBJ1-2 TRBV12-5 CASGYARTGLNYGYTF TGTGCTAGTGGCTACGCTCGAACAGGGCTTAACTATGGCTACACCTTC
NA TRBD1 TRBJ2-5 TRBV29-1 CSVDTGDRAQYF TGCAGCGTCGATACAGGGGATAGGGCCCAGTACTTC
NA TRBD1 TRBJ2-7 TRBV7-2 CASSLTGGALFGEQYF TGTGCCAGCAGCCTAACAGGGGGCGCGCTGTTCGGCGAGCAGTACTTC
NA NA TRBJ1-1 TRBV19 CASSKTGLNTEAFF TGTGCCAGTAGTAAAACAGGCCTCAACACTGAAGCTTTCTTT
NA TRBD1 TRBJ2-7 TRBV6-1 CASSGPRQGGSYEQYF TGTGCCAGCAGTGGCCCCAGACAGGGTGGCTCCTACGAGCAGTACTTC
NA NA TRBJ2-5 TRBV4-3 CASSQLGLPGETQYF TGCGCCAGCAGCCAATTAGGCCTCCCCGGGGAGACCCAGTACTTC
NA NA TRBJ1-3 TRBV7-3 CASSLSGGPGNTIYF TGTGCCAGCAGCTTATCGGGGGGTCCTGGAAACACCATATATTTT
once NA TRBJ1-2 TRBV3-1/TRBV3-2 CASSQGRVTEGYGYTF TGTGCCAGCAGCCAGGGACGAGTAACGGAGGGCTATGGCTACACCTTC
few NA TRBJ1-3 TRBV19 CASSRGTQTGNTIYF TGTGCCAGTAGCAGGGGAACACAAACTGGAAACACCATATATTTT
NA TRBD2 TRBJ2-1 TRBV7-3 CASSPYGGEQFF TGTGCCAGCAGCCCTTACGGGGGGGAGCAGTTCTTC
NA NA TRBJ1-5 TRBV5-1 CASSLTGDQPQHF TGCGCCAGCAGCCTGACAGGAGATCAGCCCCAGCATTTT
NA TRBD1 TRBJ2-7 TRBV4-1 CASSQDLRGHSYEQYF TGCGCCAGCAGCCAAGATTTAAGGGGGCACTCCTACGAGCAGTACTTC
few NA TRBJ1-1 TRBV11-2 CASSLGAISSEAFF TGTGCCAGCAGCTTGGGGGCCATAAGTTCTGAAGCTTTCTTT
NA NA TRBJ2-5 TRBV10-1 CASSGAIQETQYF TGCGCCAGCAGTGGAGCTATACAAGAGACCCAGTACTTC
NA NA TRBJ1-2 TRBV6-5 CASSYSNRSPYGYTF TGTGCCAGCAGTTACTCGAACAGGTCCCCCTATGGCTACACCTTC
NA NA TRBJ2-1 TRBV24-1 CATSDSSSDEQFF TGTGCCACCAGTGATTCAAGCAGCGATGAGCAGTTCTTC
NA TRBD1 TRBJ1-2 TRBV19 CASSILRTGGGGYTF TGTGCCAGTAGTATATTGAGGACAGGGGGCGGCGGCTACACCTTC
NA TRBD2 TRBJ2-1 TRBV6-5 CASSYGTSGYNEQFF TGTGCCAGCAGTTACGGGACTAGTGGCTACAATGAGCAGTTCTTC
NA TRBD1 TRBJ1-6 TRBV5-1 CASSPGDRDNSPLHF TGCGCCAGCAGCCCCGGGGACAGGGATAATTCACCCCTCCACTTT
NA TRBD1 TRBJ1-5 TRBV5-1 CASSLGDRRPNQPQHF TGCGCCAGCAGCTTGGGGGACAGGAGGCCCAATCAGCCCCAGCATTTT
NA TRBD1 TRBJ1-2 TRBV30 CAWGTVGYTF TGTGCCTGGGGGACAGTTGGCTACACCTTC
NA TRBD1 TRBJ2-7 TRBV11-2 CASSSERDRIPREQYF TGTGCCAGCAGCTCCGAAAGGGACAGGATCCCCCGCGAGCAGTACTTC
NA TRBD2 TRBJ2-5 TRBV11-2 CASSFGIGGETQYF TGTGCCAGCAGCTTCGGGATCGGGGGGGAGACCCAGTACTTC
NA NA TRBJ2-1 TRBV19 CASSLAVSYNEQFF TGTGCCAGTAGCTTAGCGGTCTCCTACAATGAGCAGTTCTTC
NA NA TRBJ2-2 TRBV11-2 CASSLVRSRGAGELFF TGTGCCAGCAGCTTAGTGCGGAGCAGGGGCGCCGGGGAGCTGTTTTTT
NA NA TRBJ1-5 TRBV11-2 CASSFPNQPQHF TGTGCCAGCAGCTTCCCAAATCAGCCCCAGCATTTT
NA NA TRBJ1-2 TRBV6-6 CASSYSADSYGYTF TGTGCCAGCAGTTACTCAGCTGACAGCTATGGCTACACCTTC
NA NA TRBJ1-3 TRBV18 CASSLPTGNTIYF TGTGCCAGCTCCCTACCGACTGGAAACACCATATATTTT
NA NA TRBJ1-1 TRBV7-9 CASSSTTNTEAFF TGTGCCAGCAGCTCCACAACGAACACTGAAGCTTTCTTT
NA TRBD2 TRBJ2-5 TRBV5-4 CASSTGGWETQYF TGTGCCAGCAGTACGGGAGGGTGGGAGACCCAGTACTTC
few NA TRBJ1-6 TRBV30 CAWSVLDRQNSPLHF TGTGCCTGGAGTGTACTGGACAGACAAAATTCACCCCTCCACTTT
NA TRBD1 TRBJ1-4 TRBV2 CASSNRGASEKLFF TGTGCCAGCAGTAACAGGGGGGCTTCTGAAAAACTGTTTTTT
NA TRBD1 TRBJ1-2 TRBV19 CASNGGQHYGYTF TGTGCCAGTAATGGGGGACAGCACTATGGCTACACCTTC
NA NA TRBJ1-1 TRBV5-6 CASSRVNTEAFF TGTGCCAGCAGCCGGGTGAACACTGAAGCTTTCTTT